Below, one TCR beta chain is given with its context. The data originate from a study of blood T cell repertoires in COVID-19. Study overall: Samples taken during acute and convalescent COVID-19 were collected in the United States, Italy and Spain. Nucleic acid was either cDNA or gDNA, and it came from T cells, B-cell-depleted T cells, or PBMCs.

Germline CDR1 is SNHLY and CDR2 is FYNNEI. The V gene end was trimmed by 8 bases and the J gene end by 4 bases; junction bases not matched to a gene: 8. The CDR3 sequence is 14 residues long. Profiled with immunoSEQ multiplex PCR; TCRdb holds only in-frame clones, not every one. Of more than 70,000 clones in the sample, around 89% are singletons; the top ten hold roughly 9%. The chain has TRBV2 and TRBJ1-5; 7 nucleotides line up with TRBD1. This clonotype originated in a man in his fifties with acute or convalescent COVID-19. The sample consisted of peripheral blood. CDR3 sequence reads: CASGRTGVNQPQHF. CDR3 nucleotides: TGTGCCAGCGGGAGGACAGGCGTTAATCAGCCCCAGCATTTT.